A single sample gave rise to the 11 T cell receptor beta chains below, sequenced in a study of blood T cell repertoires in COVID-19. Only in-frame clones appear in the TCRdb table, and some are missing; sequencing was by immunoSEQ multiplex PCR. The table lists under 300,000 clones, around 83% of them singletons. Sequencing was done on a sample of peripheral blood. These receptors were collected from a man between 18 and 29 years old with active or convalescent COVID-19.

The rearrangement joins TRBV9 to TRBJ2-3; TRBD2 agrees at 10 bases. The CDR3 loop spans 14 amino acids. The germline CDR1 and CDR2 sequences are SGDLS and YYNGEE. Losses at the gene ends were 3 bases for V and 4 bases for J; bases not matched to a gene: 2. Written as DNA, the CDR3 is TGTGCCAGCAGCGGGAGCGGGAGGGCAGATACGCAGTATTTT. Translated: CASSGSGRADTQYF.

The chain combines TRBV6-2 or TRBV6-3 with TRBJ1-4, with a tentative D call TRBD1 (6 bases). The V end was cut by 1 base, the J end by 0 bases, with 9 bases between. There are 16 residues in the CDR3. Germline-derived CDR1 and CDR2 are MNHEY and SVGEGT. CDR3 nucleotides: TGTGCCAGCAGTTACTGGGGGCTGTCAACTAATGAAAAACTGTTTTTT. It yields the protein CASSYWGLSTNEKLFF.

V and J are TRBV19 and TRBJ1-5, with a possible D match to TRBD1 (6 bases). This CDR3 spans 17 amino acids. Germline CDR1 is LNHDA and CDR2 is SQIVND (reference sequence). V lost 2 bases to trimming and J lost 0 bases, with 14 bases between them. The DNA of the CDR3 is TGTGCCAGTAGTATAACGCGGGGGGCCAATAGCAATCAGCCCCAGCATTTT. As protein: CASSITRGANSNQPQHF.

The J gene is TRBJ2-2, the V gene TRBV6-5; D is perhaps TRBD2 (5 bases). The CDR3 has 13 amino acids. The V gene's germline CDR1 is MNHEY and CDR2 SVGAGI. V lost 8 bases to trimming and J lost 2 bases, with 9 bases between them. The CDR3: CASSTGNTGELFF. CDR3 DNA sequence: TGTGCCAGCTCGACGGGAAACACCGGGGAGCTGTTTTTT.

With regard to this clone: This sample includes further DNA sequences coding for the same CDR3. The V and J genes are TRBV7-9 and TRBJ2-1; weak D call: TRBD2 (5 bases). CDR1 SEHNR and CDR2 FQNEAQ come from the germline V gene (reference sequence). V shed 5 bases and J shed 6 bases, with 8 bases lying between them. The CDR3 totals 12 residues. This CDR3 is CASSPTSNEQFF. The CDR3 DNA follows: TGTGCCAGCAGCCCCACTAGCAATGAGCAGTTCTTC.

The chain combines TRBV24-1 with TRBJ1-3; 7 bases are shared with TRBD1. V lost 4 bases and J lost 4; bases outside the gene matches: 9. This CDR3 comprises 16 residues. Germline CDR1 reads KGHDR; CDR2 reads SFDVKD. The CDR3 DNA sequence: TGTGCCACCAGTGAGGGGTTTGGGACAGACGGAAACACCATATATTTT. Protein sequence: CATSEGFGTDGNTIYF.

The gene calls are TRBV6-2 or TRBV6-3 and TRBJ2-3; unclear D gene. The CDR3 consists of 13 residues. The germline gives CDR1 MNHEY, CDR2 SVGEGT. Trimming took off 2 bases at V and 1 base at J, with 4 bases between the two ends. CDR3 amino acids: CASSYTRTDTQYF. The CDR3, as DNA: TGTGCCAGCAGTTACACTCGCACAGATACGCAGTATTTT.

In its sample, this clone was seen a few times. The chain recombines TRBV6-1 with TRBJ2-7; TRBD1 aligns across 7 bases. Germline V gives CDR1 MNHNS, CDR2 SASEGT. The CDR3 has 19 amino acids. V lost 2 bases to trimming and J lost 4 bases; unmatched junction nucleotides: 20. The CDR3 sequence is CASSESLLGWQGVRYEQYF. The DNA of the CDR3 is TGTGCCAGCAGTGAAAGCCTCCTAGGATGGCAGGGGGTGAGGTACGAGCAGTACTTC.

The chain carries TRBV2 and TRBJ2-7; TRBD2 aligns across 13 bases. This CDR3 has 16 amino acids. Trimming removed 0 bases from V and 5 bases from J; junction bases left unmatched: 4. CDR1 is SNHLY and CDR2 is FYNNEI in the germline V gene. CDR3 sequence (DNA): TGTGCCAGCAGTGAAGCTCTTGGACTAGCGGGAGACGAGCAGTACTTC. Its translation: CASSEALGLAGDEQYF.

This clone was seen only once. The CDR3 sequence is CASANMKEQFF. CDR3 nucleotides: TGTGCCAGCGCGAATATGAAGGAGCAGTTCTTC. The chain recombines TRBV6-5 with TRBJ2-1; D ambiguous. In germline, CDR1 is MNHEY, CDR2 SVGAGI. This CDR3 is 11 amino acids long. Between the trimmed V and J ends, which lost 8 bases and 10 bases, there was a span of 12 bases.

This CDR3 reads CASSEGLAGVDTQYF. The CDR3 DNA reads as TGTGCCAGCAGTGAAGGACTAGCCGGGGTGGATACGCAGTATTTT. This chain connects TRBV6-1 to TRBJ2-3, with 7 bases matching TRBD2. Germline trimming cut 1 base from V and 6 bases from J; bases unmatched to any gene: 7. The CDR3 consists of 15 residues. The germline CDR1 and CDR2 sequences are MNHNS and SASEGT.